The 18 T cell receptor beta chains given below trace back to one sample, sequenced in a study of blood T cell repertoires in COVID-19. Profiled with immunoSEQ multiplex PCR; TCRdb holds only in-frame clones, not every one. In the table there are hundreds of thousands of clones, about 91% of which are singletons. The material sequenced was PBMCs or T cells enriched from blood (not recorded which). These TCRs come from a woman aged 40 to 55 who had recovered from COVID-19.

V gene TRBV11-3 combines with J gene TRBJ2-2; TRBD2 aligns across 7 bases. The CDR3 extends over 17 amino acids. J gave up 4 bases and V 6 bases, and 14 bases lay outside the gene matches. Looked up from germline, CDR1 is SGHNT and CDR2 is YENEEA. The CDR3 DNA reads as TGTGCCAGCAGTCGGGGCGGGGCTAGCGGTCTCACCGGGGAGCTGTTTTTT. Protein product: CASSRGGASGLTGELFF.

The rearrangement uses TRBV30 and TRBJ1-5, with TRBD1 matching over 8 bases. Trimming cost V 0 bases and J 7 bases; bases outside gene matches: 2. Per the germline V gene, CDR1 is GTSNPN and CDR2 is SVGIG (reference sequence). This CDR3 region has 13 residues. This chain's CDR3 is CAWSVTGGQPQHF. As DNA, the CDR3 is TGTGCCTGGAGTGTAACAGGGGGACAGCCCCAGCATTTT. Full variable domain (rest looked up from reference TRBV30 and TRBJ1-5): SQTIHQWPATLVQPVGSPLSLECTVEGTSNPNLYWYRQAAGRGLQLLFYSVGIGQISSEVPQNLSASRPQDRQFILSSKKLLLSDSGFYLCAWSVTGGQPQHFGDGTRLSIL.

This clone was observed once. The V gene is TRBV10-1, the J gene TRBJ1-2; no firm D call. The CDR3 runs to 13 residues. Germline V CDR1 and CDR2: WNHNN, SYGVQD (reference sequence). The V end was cut by 3 bases, the J end by 3 bases, with 8 bases between. The CDR3 here is CASSEKGDYGYTF. DNA of the CDR3: TGCGCCAGCAGTGAAAAGGGAGACTATGGCTACACCTTC.

This clone has only one observation. Additional DNA sequences in this sample encode the identical CDR3. This chain uses TRBV12-5 with TRBJ2-1; TRBD2 matches 12 bases. Trimming removed 6 bases from V and 5 bases from J; junction bases left unmatched: 5. The CDR3 extends over 15 amino acids. Germline CDR1 LGHNT, CDR2 FRNRAP. The CDR3 DNA is TGTGCTAGTGGCACCGGACTAGCGGGGAACAATGAGCAGTTCTTC. Translating it yields CASGTGLAGNNEQFF.

The chain carries TRBV9 and TRBJ2-1, with 13 positions matching TRBD2. Germline CDR1 is SGDLS and CDR2 is YYNGEE. This CDR3 comprises 19 residues. V shed 4 bases, J shed 7 bases, and the junction held 17 bases outside the gene matches. The CDR3 DNA reads as TGTGCCAGCAGCAACTCACTAGCGGGAGGGCCGGGGCACACGAATGAGCAGTTCTTC. This sequence encodes CASSNSLAGGPGHTNEQFF.

The chain uses TRBV28 and TRBJ2-1; 12 positions agree with TRBD2. The CDR3 has 14 residues. The V segment lost 7 bases and the J segment 4 bases; nucleotides outside the gene matches: 2. CDR1 and CDR2 from the germline V gene are MDHEN and SYDVKM. The CDR3 sequence is CASNLAGGYNEQFF. CDR3 nucleotides: TGTGCCAGCAACCTAGCGGGGGGGTACAATGAGCAGTTCTTC.

The rearrangement uses TRBV4-3 and TRBJ1-6; TRBD1 matches 9 bases. Germline V lookup: CDR1 LGHNA, CDR2 YSLEER. V was clipped by 1 base and J by 6 bases; unmatched bases: 7. The CDR3 has 17 residues. CDR3 sequence: CASSQVLTGGINSPLHF. The CDR3 DNA is TGCGCCAGCAGCCAAGTTTTGACAGGGGGTATTAATTCACCCCTCCACTTT.

CDR3 DNA: TGTGCCAGCAGTCCTGGACAGGGTTATATGGAGACCCAGTACTTC. Its translation: CASSPGQGYMETQYF. This sequence joins TRBV6-5 and TRBJ2-5; 8 nucleotides agree with TRBD1. Germline V gene lookup returns CDR1 MNHEY and CDR2 SVGAGI. V trimming: 5 bases; J trimming: 5 bases; junction bases outside the gene matches: 10. The CDR3 has 15 residues.

This rearrangement joins TRBV10-3 to TRBJ2-7, with TRBD1 matching over 8 bases. The germline gives CDR1 ENHRY, CDR2 SYGVKD. With V trimmed by 7 bases and J by 5 bases, 7 bases remained unmatched. The CDR3 runs 13 residues. CDR3 nucleotides: TGTGCCATCAACCCCGGACAGGGAAACGAGCAGTACTTC. This codes for CAINPGQGNEQYF.

Concerning this clone: This CDR3 is also generated by other DNA sequences in the sample. This chain joins TRBV7-2 and TRBJ2-3; TRBD2 agrees at 12 bases. Germline V gene sequence: CDR1 SGHTA, CDR2 FQGNSA. V shed 5 bases and J 3 bases; nucleotides not matched to a gene: 6. The CDR3 totals 16 residues. The CDR3 sequence: CASSPRLAGVTDTQYF. The CDR3 bases are TGTGCCAGCAGCCCGCGACTAGCGGGGGTGACAGATACGCAGTATTTT.

This clone was observed a few times. The rearrangement links TRBV6-1 to TRBJ2-2, with D perhaps matching TRBD2 (5 bases). CDR1 is MNHNS, CDR2 SASEGT, per germline. Deletions cut 3 bases from V and 7 bases from J, with 12 bases between. This CDR3 is built from 14 residues. CDR3 in amino acids: CASSEDWRSGELFF. In DNA form, the CDR3 reads TGTGCCAGCAGTGAGGACTGGCGAAGCGGGGAGCTGTTTTTT.

The chain uses TRBV19 and TRBJ1-3; D not certain. V was shortened by 1 base and J by 4 bases, with 11 bases between the two germline ends. This CDR3 comprises 15 residues. CDR1 is LNHDA and CDR2 is SQIVND in the germline V gene (reference sequence). DNA of the CDR3: TGTGCCAGTAGTATAGTAGCCGGGTCCGGAAACACCATATATTTT. It yields the protein CASSIVAGSGNTIYF.

The V call is TRBV6-2 or TRBV6-3, the J call TRBJ2-2; a weak D match, TRBD2 (5 bases). CDR1 and CDR2 from the germline V gene are MNHEY and SVGEGT. There are 15 residues in the CDR3. Between the trimmed V and J ends, which lost 6 bases and 7 bases, there was a span of 18 bases. The CDR3 DNA sequence: TGTGCCAGCAGCCCCACTCTGGAGGTGATCGGGGAGCTGTTTTTT. Translation: CASSPTLEVIGELFF.

The chain has TRBV4-2 and TRBJ2-1, with TRBD2 matching over 14 bases. The V gene's germline CDR1 is LGHNA and CDR2 YNFKEQ. V shed 4 bases and J 3 bases; nucleotides not matched to a gene: 5. This CDR3 region has 17 residues. The CDR3: CASSPGLAGAFYNEQFF. CDR3 sequence (DNA): TGTGCCAGCAGCCCGGGACTAGCGGGAGCTTTCTACAATGAGCAGTTCTTC.

The chain uses TRBV10-3 and TRBJ2-3; no definite D call. Germline lookup yields CDR1 ENHRY and CDR2 SYGVKD. V was shortened by 9 bases and J by 0 bases, with 19 bases between the two germline ends. The CDR3 runs 16 residues. CDR3 DNA sequence: TGTGCCATTTCCGGAACAGAGTCAACTAGCACAGATACGCAGTATTTT. It yields the protein CAISGTESTSTDTQYF.

The chain uses TRBV9 and TRBJ1-2; 7 nucleotides line up with TRBD1. The CDR3 extends over 16 amino acids. Germline trimming cut 4 bases from V and 8 bases from J; bases unmatched to any gene: 17. Per germline, CDR1 SGDLS and CDR2 YYNGEE. As DNA, the CDR3 is TGTGCCAGCAGCCCGATTGAGAGGGGGCTGCAGAGAGGCTACACCTTC. Protein: CASSPIERGLQRGYTF.

This chain uses TRBV6-5 with TRBJ1-3; D might be TRBD1 (5 bases). From germline, CDR1 is MNHEY and CDR2 SVGAGI. The CDR3 loop spans 16 amino acids. The V end lost 0 bases, the J end lost 2 bases, and 11 bases lay between the germline ends. Written as DNA, the CDR3 is TGTGCCAGCAGTTACTCGGGGCAGGGTACTGGAAACACCATATATTTT. Its translation is CASSYSGQGTGNTIYF.

This clone was seen a single time. The rearrangement joins TRBV11-3 to TRBJ1-4; no clear D gene. This CDR3 comprises 15 residues. V lost 1 base to trimming and J lost 7 bases, with 13 bases between them. The germline CDR1 and CDR2 sequences are SGHNT and YENEEA. The CDR3 region has the DNA TGTGCCAGCAGCTTAGGAGGGCCGGGGAGTGAAAAACTGTTTTTT. It codes for CASSLGGPGSEKLFF. The full variable domain, completed using reference TRBV11-3 and TRBJ1-4, is EAGVVQSPRYKIIEKKQPVAFWCNPISGHNTLYWYLQNLGQGPELLIRYENEEAVDDSQLPKDRFSAERLKGVDSTLKIQPAELGDSAVYLCASSLGGPGSEKLFFGSGTQLSVL.